This TCR beta chain came from a study of OX40 agonist ivuxolimab in advanced cancers. Across the study: Patients received ivuxolimab, an agonistic anti-OX40 (CD134) antibody. Study observations and caveats: CD8+ T cells showed, on average, more clonal expansion than CD4+ cells.

As to this clone: Its antigen is still unknown.

The length of the CDR3 is 13 residues. Germline V gives CDR1 MNHEY, CDR2 SVGAGI. V lost 2 bases and J lost 4; bases outside the gene matches: 1. Some clones are missing from TCRdb's copy, which holds only in-frame ones; the method was immunoSEQ multiplex PCR. The sample contains 73,000 or so clones, around four fifths of which appear only once. The gene calls are TRBV6-5 and TRBJ2-5, with TRBD2 identical over 7 bases. This sequence was found in an adult with an advanced solid tumor such as melanoma, head and neck, liver or kidney cancer. This sample comprised CD4+ or CD8+ T cells sorted from blood, obtained in a trial of the OX40 agonist ivuxolimab. The CDR3 reads CASSYLAAETQYF. CDR3 nucleotide sequence: TGTGCCAGCAGTTACCTAGCGGCAGAGACCCAGTACTTC.